Below are 15 T cell receptor beta chains sequenced from a single sample in a study of T-cell memory formation after mild COVID-19. TCRdb used MiXCR to reprocess the 5' RACE reads, holding one entry per CDR3 protein. Among about 270,000 distinct CDR3 sequences listed, 15% to 20% were seen once. Sequenced material: PBMCs or a T cell subset sorted from them (not recorded which). Receptors originate from a man between 18 and 35 years old who had mild COVID-19 (a few samples of this study predate the infection). Cell type and time point are not known.

The V gene is TRBV5-6, the J gene TRBJ2-3; D may be TRBD2 (6 bases). The CDR3 has 14 residues. From germline, CDR1 is SGHDT and CDR2 YYEEEE. V lost 1 base and J lost 3, with 9 bases in between. The CDR3 coding sequence is TGTGCCAGCAGCTTGTTCGCGGGGACAGATACGCAGTATTTT. As protein: CASSLFAGTDTQYF.

This clonotype was counted between two and nine times. V usage is TRBV6-5 and J usage is TRBJ2-5; TRBD2 aligns across 12 bases. Germline V gives CDR1 MNHEY, CDR2 SVGAGI. The CDR3 loop spans 18 amino acids. After removal of 4 bases from V and 0 bases from J, the junction contained 9 bases not matched to a gene. The CDR3 nucleotides are TGTGCCAGCAGTTCAGGACTAGCGGGGCCCCCGTACCAAGAGACCCAGTACTTC. It encodes CASSSGLAGPPYQETQYF.

This sequence joins TRBV15 and TRBJ1-4; no clear D gene. Germline CDR1 LNHNV, CDR2 YYDKDF (reference sequence). The V end lost 0 bases, the J end lost 0 bases, and 5 bases lay between the germline ends. This CDR3 has 15 amino acids. The CDR3, as DNA: TGTGCCACCAGCAGAGATGAAACAACTAATGAAAAACTGTTTTTT. It specifies CATSRDETTNEKLFF.

The rearrangement links TRBV5-1 to TRBJ1-1; maybe TRBD1 (5 bases). CDR1 is SGHRS, CDR2 YFSETQ, per germline. The CDR3 contains 13 residues. V lost 3 bases, J lost 7 bases, and 13 bases lay in between. As DNA, the CDR3 is TGCGCCAGCAGCTGGGGACGGGGGAATGAAGCTTTCTTT. Translation: CASSWGRGNEAFF.

This clonotype has a handful of counts. The chain has TRBV24-1 and TRBJ1-2; D not resolved. This CDR3 is 14 amino acids long. Deletions cut 5 bases from V and 2 bases from J, with 11 bases between. Germline loops: CDR1 KGHDR, CDR2 SFDVKD. In nucleotides, the CDR3 is TGTGCCACCAGTGCTGCGGACCGGAACTATGGCTACACCTTC. Translated: CATSAADRNYGYTF.

V and J are TRBV12-3 or TRBV12-4 and TRBJ1-3; D might be TRBD1 (6 bases). V shed 5 bases and J shed 5 bases, with 22 bases lying between them. This CDR3 has 17 residues. CDR3 sequence reads: CASSDPSTGFRRNTIYF. In DNA, the CDR3 is TGTGCCAGCAGTGACCCCTCGACAGGTTTTAGGCGAAACACCATATATTTT.

The chain carries TRBV7-8 and TRBJ2-3; 7 bases are a match to TRBD2. V was pared by 7 bases and J by 6 bases, with 7 bases of the junction left unmatched. Germline V gene sequence: CDR1 SGHVS, CDR2 FQNEAQ. The CDR3 loop spans 13 amino acids. In DNA, the CDR3 is TGTGCCAGCATCATCCTCGGGGGGGATACGCAGTATTTT. Translated: CASIILGGDTQYF.

This clonotype showed up just a few times. The CDR3 protein is CSALAGTTDTQYF. In nucleotides, the CDR3 is TGCAGTGCACTCGCGGGGACCACAGATACGCAGTATTTT. The V call is TRBV20-1, the J call TRBJ2-3; D possibly corresponds to TRBD2 (6 bases). In germline, CDR1 is DFQATT, CDR2 SNEGSKA (reference sequence). The CDR3 runs 13 residues. Trimming stripped 6 bases from V and 2 bases from J, with 12 bases between.

This clonotype was counted at least ten times. The V and J genes are TRBV11-2 and TRBJ2-5, with no clear D. The V end was cut by 3 bases, the J end by 3 bases, with 5 bases between. Germline values: CDR1 SGHAT, CDR2 FQNNGV. The CDR3 spans 12 residues. The CDR3, as DNA: TGTGCCAGCAGCTTCCGGGAAGAGACCCAGTACTTC. Encoded protein: CASSFREETQYF.

This chain connects TRBV5-1 to TRBJ2-5, with 12 nucleotides matching TRBD2. The V gene's germline CDR1 is SGHRS and CDR2 YFSETQ. The CDR3 spans 19 residues. The V and J ends lost 5 bases and 4 bases, in that order; junction bases with no gene match: 18. CDR3 nucleotides: TGCGCCAGCAGTCCGATTGACCCACCGACTAGCGGGGGTTTAGAGACCCAGTACTTC. Its translation is CASSPIDPPTSGGLETQYF.

This clonotype was observed a handful of times. J is TRBJ2-7 and V is TRBV28; D is perhaps TRBD1 (6 bases). Germline CDR1 and CDR2: MDHEN and SYDVKM. Trimming cost V 3 bases and J 2 bases, with 8 bases left between them. The CDR3 is 13 amino acids. CDR3 residues: CASSLQGPYEQYV. The DNA of the CDR3 is TGTGCCAGCAGTTTGCAGGGGCCCTACGAGCAGTACGTC.

This clonotype appeared a few times. This sequence joins TRBV14 and TRBJ2-1; no definite D call. The CDR3 loop spans 13 amino acids. The V gene lost 3 bases and the J gene lost 2 bases, with 5 bases spanning the gap. Germline lookup yields CDR1 SGHDN and CDR2 FVKESK. The CDR3 DNA reads TGTGCCAGCAGCCAGGCAGCCTACAATGAGCAGTTCTTC. Translated, it gives CASSQAAYNEQFF.

CDR3 loop: CASSAIHYGYTF. As DNA, the CDR3 is TGTGCCAGCAGCGCAATTCACTATGGCTACACCTTC. The chain recombines TRBV6-1 with TRBJ1-2; D is uncertain. Trimming pared 6 bases from V and 3 bases from J, leaving 8 bases between. The germline V gene has CDR1 MNHNS and CDR2 SASEGT. This CDR3 has 12 amino acids.

This clonotype was seen a few times. The J gene is TRBJ2-4, the V gene TRBV29-1, with TRBD1 as a possible D gene (6 bases). CDR1 and CDR2 from the germline V gene are SQVTM and ANQGSEA. The V end was cut by 5 bases, the J end by 1 base, with 9 bases between. The CDR3 has 13 amino acids. DNA of the CDR3: TGCAGCGTTCAGGGGCAGGCCAAAAACATTCAGTACTTC. It yields the protein CSVQGQAKNIQYF.

This clonotype showed up just once. The chain recombines TRBV7-2 with TRBJ1-4; no clear D gene. The CDR3 runs to 13 residues. V dropped 5 bases and J dropped 8 bases, with 12 bases sitting between them. CDR1 SGHTA and CDR2 FQGNSA come from the germline V gene. This CDR3 is CASSRALREKLFF. CDR3 coding DNA: TGTGCCAGCAGCCGGGCCCTCCGGGAAAAACTGTTTTTT.